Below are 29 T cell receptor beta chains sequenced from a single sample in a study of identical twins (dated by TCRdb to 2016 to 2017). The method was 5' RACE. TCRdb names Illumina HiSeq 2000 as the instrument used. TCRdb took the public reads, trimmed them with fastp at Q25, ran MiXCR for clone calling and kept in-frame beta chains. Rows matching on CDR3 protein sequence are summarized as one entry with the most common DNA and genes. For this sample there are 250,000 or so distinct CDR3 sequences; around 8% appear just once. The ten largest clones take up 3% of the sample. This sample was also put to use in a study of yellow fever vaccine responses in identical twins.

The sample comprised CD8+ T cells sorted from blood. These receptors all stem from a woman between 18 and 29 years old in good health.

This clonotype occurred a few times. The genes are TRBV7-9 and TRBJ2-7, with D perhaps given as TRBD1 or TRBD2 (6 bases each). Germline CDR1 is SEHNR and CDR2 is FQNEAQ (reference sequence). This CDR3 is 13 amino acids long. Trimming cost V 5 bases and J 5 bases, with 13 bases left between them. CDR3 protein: CASSDKGGNEQYF. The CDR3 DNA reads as TGTGCCAGCAGCGACAAGGGGGGCAACGAGCAGTACTTC.

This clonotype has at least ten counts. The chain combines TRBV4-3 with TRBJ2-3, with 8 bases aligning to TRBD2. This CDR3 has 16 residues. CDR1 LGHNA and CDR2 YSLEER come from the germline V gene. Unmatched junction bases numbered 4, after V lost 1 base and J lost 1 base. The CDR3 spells CASSQAFGGGTDTQYF. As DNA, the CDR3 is TGCGCCAGCAGCCAAGCCTTCGGGGGGGGCACAGATACGCAGTATTTT.

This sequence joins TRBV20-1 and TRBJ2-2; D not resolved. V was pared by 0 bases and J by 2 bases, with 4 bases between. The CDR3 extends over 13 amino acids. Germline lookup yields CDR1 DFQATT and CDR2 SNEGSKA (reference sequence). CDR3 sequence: CSAREVNTGELFF. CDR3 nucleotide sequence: TGCAGTGCTAGAGAGGTCAACACCGGGGAGCTGTTTTTT.

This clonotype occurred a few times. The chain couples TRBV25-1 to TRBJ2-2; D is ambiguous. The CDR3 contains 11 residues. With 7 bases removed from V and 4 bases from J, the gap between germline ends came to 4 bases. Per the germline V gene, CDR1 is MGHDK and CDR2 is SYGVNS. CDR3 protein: CASTFTGELFF. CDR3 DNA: TGTGCCAGCACCTTCACCGGGGAGCTGTTTTTT.

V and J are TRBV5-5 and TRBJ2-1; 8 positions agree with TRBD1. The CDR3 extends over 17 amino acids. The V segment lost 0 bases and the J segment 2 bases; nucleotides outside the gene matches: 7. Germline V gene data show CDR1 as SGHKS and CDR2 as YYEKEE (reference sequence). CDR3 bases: TGTGCCAGCAGCTTGGGACCTCGGACAGGGCCCTACAATGAGCAGTTCTTC. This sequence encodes CASSLGPRTGPYNEQFF.

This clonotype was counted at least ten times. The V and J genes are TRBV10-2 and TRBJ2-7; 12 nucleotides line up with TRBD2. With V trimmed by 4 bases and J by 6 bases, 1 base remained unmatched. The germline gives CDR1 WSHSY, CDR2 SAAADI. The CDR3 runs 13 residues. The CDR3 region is CASSASGRGEQYF. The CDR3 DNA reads TGCGCCAGCAGTGCTAGCGGGAGGGGCGAGCAGTACTTC.

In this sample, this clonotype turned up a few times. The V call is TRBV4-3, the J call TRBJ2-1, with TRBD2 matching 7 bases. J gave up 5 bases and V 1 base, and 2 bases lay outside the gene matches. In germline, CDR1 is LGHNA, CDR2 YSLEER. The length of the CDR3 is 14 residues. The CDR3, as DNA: TGCGCCAGCAGCCAAGTCCTAGCGGACAATGAGCAGTTCTTC. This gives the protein CASSQVLADNEQFF.

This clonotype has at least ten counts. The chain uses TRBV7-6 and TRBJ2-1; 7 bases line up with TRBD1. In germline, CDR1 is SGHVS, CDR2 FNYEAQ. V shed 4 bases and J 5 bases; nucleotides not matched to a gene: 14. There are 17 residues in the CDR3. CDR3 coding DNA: TGTGCCAGCAGCTCCCTCTCCCCTCAGGGACAGCACAATGAGCAGTTCTTC. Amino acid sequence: CASSSLSPQGQHNEQFF.

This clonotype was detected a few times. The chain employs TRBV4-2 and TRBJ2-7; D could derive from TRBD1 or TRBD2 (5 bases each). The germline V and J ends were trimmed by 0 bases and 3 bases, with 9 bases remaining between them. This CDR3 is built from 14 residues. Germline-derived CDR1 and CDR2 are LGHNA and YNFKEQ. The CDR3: CASSQDTGLYEQYF. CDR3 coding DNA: TGTGCCAGCAGCCAAGATACAGGACTCTACGAGCAGTACTTC.

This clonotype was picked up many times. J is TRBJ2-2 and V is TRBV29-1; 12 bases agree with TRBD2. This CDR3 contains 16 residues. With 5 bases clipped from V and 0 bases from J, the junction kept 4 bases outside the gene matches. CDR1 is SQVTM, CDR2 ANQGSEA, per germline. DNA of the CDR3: TGCAGCGTTAGGACTAGCGGGGAAACGAACACCGGGGAGCTGTTTTTT. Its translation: CSVRTSGETNTGELFF.

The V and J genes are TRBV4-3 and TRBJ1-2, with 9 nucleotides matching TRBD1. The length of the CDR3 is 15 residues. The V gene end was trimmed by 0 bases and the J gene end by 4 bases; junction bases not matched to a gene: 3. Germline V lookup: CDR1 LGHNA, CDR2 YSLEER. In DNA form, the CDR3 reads TGCGCCAGCAGCCAAGATAGGACAGGGGTCTATGGCTACACCTTC. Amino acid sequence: CASSQDRTGVYGYTF.

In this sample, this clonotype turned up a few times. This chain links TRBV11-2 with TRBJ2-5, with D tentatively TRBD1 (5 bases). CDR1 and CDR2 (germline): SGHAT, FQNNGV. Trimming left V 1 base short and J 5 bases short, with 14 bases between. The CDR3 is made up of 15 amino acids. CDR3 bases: TGTGCCAGCAGCTTAGCACAGGTCGGCAGGGAGACCCAGTACTTC. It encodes CASSLAQVGRETQYF. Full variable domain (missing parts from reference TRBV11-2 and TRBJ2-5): EAGVAQSPRYKIIEKRQSVAFWCNPISGHATLYWYQQILGQGPKLLIQFQNNGVVDDSQLPKDRFSAERLKGVDSTLKIQPAKLEDSAVYLCASSLAQVGRETQYFGPGTRLLVL.

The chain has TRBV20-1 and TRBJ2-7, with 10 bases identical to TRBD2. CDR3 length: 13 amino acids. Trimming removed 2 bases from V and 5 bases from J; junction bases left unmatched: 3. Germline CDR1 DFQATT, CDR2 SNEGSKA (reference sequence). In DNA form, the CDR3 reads TGCAGTGCTAGAACTAGCGGGGTTGACGAGCAGTACTTC. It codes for CSARTSGVDEQYF.

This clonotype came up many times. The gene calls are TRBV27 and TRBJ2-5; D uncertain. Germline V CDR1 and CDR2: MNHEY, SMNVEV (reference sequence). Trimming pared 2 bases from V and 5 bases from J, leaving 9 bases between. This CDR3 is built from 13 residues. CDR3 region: CASSLRVEETQYF. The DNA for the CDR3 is TGTGCCAGCAGTTTAAGGGTAGAGGAGACCCAGTACTTC.

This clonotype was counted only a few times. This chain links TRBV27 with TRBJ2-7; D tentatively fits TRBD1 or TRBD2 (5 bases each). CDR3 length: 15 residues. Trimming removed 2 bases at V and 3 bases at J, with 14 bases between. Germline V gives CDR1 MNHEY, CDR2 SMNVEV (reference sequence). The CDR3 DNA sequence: TGTGCCAGCAGTTTACGGGGCTCGAATTTCTACGAGCAGTACTTC. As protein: CASSLRGSNFYEQYF.

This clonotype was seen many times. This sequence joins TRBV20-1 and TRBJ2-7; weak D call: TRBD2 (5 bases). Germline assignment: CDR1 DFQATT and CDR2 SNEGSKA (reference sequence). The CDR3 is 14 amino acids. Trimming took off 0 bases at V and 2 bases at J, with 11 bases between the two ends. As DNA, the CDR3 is TGCAGTGCTAGAGATTTCCGGGAAACCTACGAGCAGTACTTC. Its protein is CSARDFRETYEQYF.

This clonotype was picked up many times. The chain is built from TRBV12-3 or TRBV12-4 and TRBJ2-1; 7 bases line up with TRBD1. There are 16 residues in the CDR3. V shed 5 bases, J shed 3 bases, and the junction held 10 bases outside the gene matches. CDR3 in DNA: TGTGCCAGCAGTCCTGCTGGGACAGAACTCTACAATGAGCAGTTCTTC. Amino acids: CASSPAGTELYNEQFF.

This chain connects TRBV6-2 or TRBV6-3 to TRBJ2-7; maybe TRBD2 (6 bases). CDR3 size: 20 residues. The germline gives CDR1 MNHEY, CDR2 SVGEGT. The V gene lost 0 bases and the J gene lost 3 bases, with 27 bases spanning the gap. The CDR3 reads CASSYSAEGISEWGRYEQYF. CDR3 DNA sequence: TGTGCCAGCAGTTACTCAGCGGAGGGAATTTCCGAGTGGGGTCGCTACGAGCAGTACTTC.

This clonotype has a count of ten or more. This CDR3 reads CASSYDDLAYNEQFF. In nucleotides, the CDR3 is TGTGCCAGCAGTTACGACGACCTAGCCTACAATGAGCAGTTCTTC. The chain links TRBV6-2 or TRBV6-3 to TRBJ2-1; no definite D call. The CDR3 length is 15 residues. V was clipped by 2 bases and J by 2 bases, with 10 bases between them. Germline loops: CDR1 MNHEY, CDR2 SVGEGT.

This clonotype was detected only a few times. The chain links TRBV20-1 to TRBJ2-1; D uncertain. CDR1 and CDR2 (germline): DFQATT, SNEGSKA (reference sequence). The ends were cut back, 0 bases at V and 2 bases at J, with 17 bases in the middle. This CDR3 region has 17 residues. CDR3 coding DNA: TGCAGTGCTAGAGATTCGCTATCGGTACCAGCCTACAATGAGCAGTTCTTC. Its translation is CSARDSLSVPAYNEQFF.

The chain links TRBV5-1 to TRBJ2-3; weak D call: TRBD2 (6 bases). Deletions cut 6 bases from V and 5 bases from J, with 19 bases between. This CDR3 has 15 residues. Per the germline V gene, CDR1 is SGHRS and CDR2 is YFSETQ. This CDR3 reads CASTNGRGGIDTQYF. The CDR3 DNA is TGCGCCAGCACCAATGGAAGGGGCGGGATAGATACGCAGTATTTT.

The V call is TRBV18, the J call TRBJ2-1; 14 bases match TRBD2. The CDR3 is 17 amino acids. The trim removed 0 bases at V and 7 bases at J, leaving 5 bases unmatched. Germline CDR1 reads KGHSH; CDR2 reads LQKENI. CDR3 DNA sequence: TGTGCCAGCTCACCACCGGCGGGACTAGCGGGAGAGAATGAGCAGTTCTTC. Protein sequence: CASSPPAGLAGENEQFF. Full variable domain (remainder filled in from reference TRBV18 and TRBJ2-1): NAGVMQNPRHLVRRRGQEARLRCSPMKGHSHVYWYRQLPEEGLKFMVYLQKENIIDESGMPKERFSAEFPKEGPSILRIQQVVRGDSAAYFCASSPPAGLAGENEQFFGPGTRLTVL.

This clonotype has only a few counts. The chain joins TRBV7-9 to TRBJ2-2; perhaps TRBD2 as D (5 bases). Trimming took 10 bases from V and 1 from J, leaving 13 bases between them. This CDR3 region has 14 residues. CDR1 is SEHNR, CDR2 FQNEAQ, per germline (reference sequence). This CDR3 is CATKNSENTGELFF. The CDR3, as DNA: TGTGCCACCAAAAATAGCGAGAACACCGGGGAGCTGTTTTTT.

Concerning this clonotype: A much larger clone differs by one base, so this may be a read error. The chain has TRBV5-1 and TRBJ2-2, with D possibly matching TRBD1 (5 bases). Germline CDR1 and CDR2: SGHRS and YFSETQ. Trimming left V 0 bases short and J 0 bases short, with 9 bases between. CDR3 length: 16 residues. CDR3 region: CASSLATDANTGELFF. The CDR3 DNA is TGCGCCAGCAGCTTGGCGACAGACGCGAACACCGGGGAGCTGTTTTTT.

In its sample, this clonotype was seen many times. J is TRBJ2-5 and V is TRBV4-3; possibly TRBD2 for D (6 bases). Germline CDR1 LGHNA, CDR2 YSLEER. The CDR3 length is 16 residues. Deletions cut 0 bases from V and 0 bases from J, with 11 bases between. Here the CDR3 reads CASSQDRGSDQETQYF. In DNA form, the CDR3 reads TGCGCCAGCAGCCAAGATCGGGGGTCAGACCAAGAGACCCAGTACTTC.

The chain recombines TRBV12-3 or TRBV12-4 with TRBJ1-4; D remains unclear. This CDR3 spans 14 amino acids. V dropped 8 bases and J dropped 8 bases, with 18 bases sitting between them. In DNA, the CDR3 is TGTGCCAGCTCCCGAGGAAGTTCTGGGGAAAAACTGTTTTTT. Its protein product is CASSRGSSGEKLFF.

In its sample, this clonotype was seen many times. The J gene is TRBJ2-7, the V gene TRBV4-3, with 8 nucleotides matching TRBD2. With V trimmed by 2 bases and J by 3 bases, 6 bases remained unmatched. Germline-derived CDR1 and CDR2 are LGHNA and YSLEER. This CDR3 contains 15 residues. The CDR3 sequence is CASSQLLAVNYEQYF. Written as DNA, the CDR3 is TGCGCCAGCAGCCAACTACTAGCGGTAAACTACGAGCAGTACTTC.

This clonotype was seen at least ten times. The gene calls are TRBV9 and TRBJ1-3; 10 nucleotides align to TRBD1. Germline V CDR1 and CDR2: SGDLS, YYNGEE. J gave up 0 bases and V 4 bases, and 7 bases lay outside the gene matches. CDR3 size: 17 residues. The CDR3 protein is CASSTSWTGGSGNTIYF. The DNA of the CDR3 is TGTGCCAGCAGCACCAGTTGGACAGGGGGCTCTGGAAACACCATATATTTT.

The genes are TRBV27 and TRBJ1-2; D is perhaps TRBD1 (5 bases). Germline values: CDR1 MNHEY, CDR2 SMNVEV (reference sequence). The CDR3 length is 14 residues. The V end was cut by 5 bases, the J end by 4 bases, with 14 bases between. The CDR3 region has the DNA TGTGCCAGCAGTCCCAGGGTGCGCATCTATGGCTACACCTTC. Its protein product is CASSPRVRIYGYTF.